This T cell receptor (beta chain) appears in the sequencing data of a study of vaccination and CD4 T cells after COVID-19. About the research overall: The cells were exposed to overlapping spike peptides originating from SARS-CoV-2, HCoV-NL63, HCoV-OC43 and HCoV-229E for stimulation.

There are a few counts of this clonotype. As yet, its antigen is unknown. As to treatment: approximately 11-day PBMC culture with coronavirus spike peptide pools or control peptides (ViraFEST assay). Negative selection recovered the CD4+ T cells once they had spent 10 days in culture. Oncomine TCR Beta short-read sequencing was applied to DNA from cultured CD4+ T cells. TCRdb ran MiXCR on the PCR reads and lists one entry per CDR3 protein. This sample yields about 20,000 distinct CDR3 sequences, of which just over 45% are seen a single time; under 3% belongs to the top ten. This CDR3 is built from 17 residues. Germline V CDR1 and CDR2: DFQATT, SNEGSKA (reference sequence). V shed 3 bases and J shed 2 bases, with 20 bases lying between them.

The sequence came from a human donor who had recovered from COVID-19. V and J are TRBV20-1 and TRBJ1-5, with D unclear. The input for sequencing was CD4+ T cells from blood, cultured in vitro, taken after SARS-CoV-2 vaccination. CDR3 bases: TGCAGTGCTAGGGAGGGTTTGGGGTGGTCGGGCAATCAGCCCCAGCATTTT. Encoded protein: CSAREGLGWSGNQPQHF.